This TCR beta chain was profiled in a study of T cells in Graves' hyperthyroidism and ophthalmopathy. Study-level background: Staff took peripheral blood when the initial diagnosis was made, before any treatment began.

PBMCs were sourced from more than 9 ml fresh peripheral blood. Trimming cost V 6 bases and J 6 bases, with 15 bases left between them. CDR1 is MDHEN, CDR2 SYDVKM, per germline. The CDR3 runs 15 residues. Study-wide results and caveats: Prediction of ophthalmopathy progression came a median roughly 6.6 months pre-onset.

Comments on this clonotype: Antigen: not known.

Amplified regions were TCR beta CDR3 sequences from RNA transcripts. HTBI primers drove first-round RT-PCR of the TCR CDR3. TCRdb recomputed calls from the multiplex PCR reads with MiXCR, one row per CDR3 protein. The table records more than 350,000 distinct CDR3 sequences, roughly 14% of them present only once. The sample consisted of blood. V gene TRBV28 combines with J gene TRBJ1-6; the D gene is possibly TRBD1 (5 bases). This receptor was obtained from a woman aged 30 to 39 with Graves' ophthalmopathy. DNA for the CDR3: TGTGCCAGCAGAGAGGAAGTAAGGGGTAATTCACCCCTCCACTTT. Translation gives CASREEVRGNSPLHF. Based on the CDR3 plus reference TRBV28 and TRBJ1-6, the full variable domain is DVKVTQSSRYLVKRTGEKVFLECVQDMDHENMFWYRQDPGLGLRLIYFSYDVKMKEKGDIPEGYSVSREKKERFSLILESASTNQTSMYLCASREEVRGNSPLHFGNGTRLTVT.